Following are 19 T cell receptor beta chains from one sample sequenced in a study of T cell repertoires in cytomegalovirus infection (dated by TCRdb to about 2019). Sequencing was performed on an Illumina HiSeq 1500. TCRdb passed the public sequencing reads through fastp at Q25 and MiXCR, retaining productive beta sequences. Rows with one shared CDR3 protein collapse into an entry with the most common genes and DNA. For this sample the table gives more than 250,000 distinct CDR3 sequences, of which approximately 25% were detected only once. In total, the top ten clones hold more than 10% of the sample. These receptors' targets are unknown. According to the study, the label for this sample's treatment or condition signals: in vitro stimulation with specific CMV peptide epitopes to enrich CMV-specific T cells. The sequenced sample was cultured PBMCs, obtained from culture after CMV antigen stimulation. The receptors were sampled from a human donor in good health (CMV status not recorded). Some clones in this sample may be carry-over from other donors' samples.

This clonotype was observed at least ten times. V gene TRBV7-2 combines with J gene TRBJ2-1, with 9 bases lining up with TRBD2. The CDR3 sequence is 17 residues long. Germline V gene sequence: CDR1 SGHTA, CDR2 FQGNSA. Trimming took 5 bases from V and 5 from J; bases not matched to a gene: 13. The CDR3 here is CASSPKGRLAGNNEQFF. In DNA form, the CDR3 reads TGTGCCAGCAGCCCCAAGGGGCGGCTAGCGGGAAACAATGAGCAGTTCTTC.

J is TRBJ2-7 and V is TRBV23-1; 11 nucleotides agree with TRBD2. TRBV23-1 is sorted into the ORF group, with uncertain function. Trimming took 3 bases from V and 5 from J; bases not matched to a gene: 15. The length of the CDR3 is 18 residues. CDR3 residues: CASSHLLNSGRAPNEQYF. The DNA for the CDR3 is TGCGCCAGCAGTCACCTACTTAATAGCGGGAGGGCCCCCAACGAGCAGTACTTC.

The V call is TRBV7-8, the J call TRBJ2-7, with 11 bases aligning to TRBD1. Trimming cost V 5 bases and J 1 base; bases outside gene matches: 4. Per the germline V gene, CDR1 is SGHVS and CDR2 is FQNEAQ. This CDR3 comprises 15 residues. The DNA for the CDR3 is TGTGCCAGCAGCCGGGGACAGGGGGAATCCTACGAGCAGTACGTC. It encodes CASSRGQGESYEQYV.

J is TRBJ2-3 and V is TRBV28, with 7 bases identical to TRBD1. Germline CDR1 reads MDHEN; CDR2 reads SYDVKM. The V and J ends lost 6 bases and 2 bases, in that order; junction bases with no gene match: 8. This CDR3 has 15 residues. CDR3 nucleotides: TGTGCCAGCAGAGTCATGGACAGGTCCACAGATACGCAGTATTTT. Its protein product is CASRVMDRSTDTQYF. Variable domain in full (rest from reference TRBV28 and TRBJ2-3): DVKVTQSSRYLVKRTGEKVFLECVQDMDHENMFWYRQDPGLGLRLIYFSYDVKMKEKGDIPEGYSVSREKKERFSLILESASTNQTSMYLCASRVMDRSTDTQYFGPGTRLTVL.

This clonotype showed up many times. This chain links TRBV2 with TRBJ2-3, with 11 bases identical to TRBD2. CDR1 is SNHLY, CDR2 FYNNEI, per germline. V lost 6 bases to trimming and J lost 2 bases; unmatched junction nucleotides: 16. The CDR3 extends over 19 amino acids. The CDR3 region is CASRGRLAGGHYATDTQYF. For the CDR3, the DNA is TGTGCCAGCAGAGGAAGGCTAGCGGGAGGTCATTATGCCACAGATACGCAGTATTTT.

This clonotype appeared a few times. CDR3 bases: TGTGCCAGCAGTTACGGCCCAAGCCAAGAGACCCAGTACTTC. This translates into CASSYGPSQETQYF. This chain joins TRBV6-2 or TRBV6-3 and TRBJ2-5; D is ambiguous. The CDR3 totals 14 residues. Germline lookup yields CDR1 MNHEY and CDR2 SVGEGT. V was trimmed by 2 bases and J by 1 base, leaving 8 bases between them.

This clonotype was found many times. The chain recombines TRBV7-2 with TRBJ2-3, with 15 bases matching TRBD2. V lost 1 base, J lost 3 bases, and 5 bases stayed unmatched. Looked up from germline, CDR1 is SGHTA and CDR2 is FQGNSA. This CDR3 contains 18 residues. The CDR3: CASSLGPGLAGGTDTQYF. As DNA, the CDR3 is TGTGCCAGCAGCTTAGGACCGGGACTAGCGGGAGGAACAGATACGCAGTATTTT.

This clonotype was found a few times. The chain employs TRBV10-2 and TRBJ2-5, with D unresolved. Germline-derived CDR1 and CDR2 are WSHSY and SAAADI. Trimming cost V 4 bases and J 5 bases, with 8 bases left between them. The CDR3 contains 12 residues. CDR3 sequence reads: CASSVFLETQYF. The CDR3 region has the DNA TGCGCCAGCAGTGTTTTCTTGGAGACCCAGTACTTC.

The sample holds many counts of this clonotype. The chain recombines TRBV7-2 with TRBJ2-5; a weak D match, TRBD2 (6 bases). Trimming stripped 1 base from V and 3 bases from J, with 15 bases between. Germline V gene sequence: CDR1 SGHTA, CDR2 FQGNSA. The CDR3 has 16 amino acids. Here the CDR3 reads CASSLDRRGIKETQYF. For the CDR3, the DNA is TGTGCCAGCAGCTTAGATCGGCGGGGTATCAAAGAGACCCAGTACTTC.

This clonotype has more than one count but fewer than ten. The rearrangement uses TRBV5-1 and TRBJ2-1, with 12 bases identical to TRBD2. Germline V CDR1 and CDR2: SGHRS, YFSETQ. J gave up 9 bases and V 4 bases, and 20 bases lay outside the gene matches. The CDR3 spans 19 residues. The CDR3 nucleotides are TGCGCCAGCAGCCTGACAGGGAGCCGGGCTAGCGGGAGGGCCGCTGAGCAGTTCTTC. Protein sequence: CASSLTGSRASGRAAEQFF. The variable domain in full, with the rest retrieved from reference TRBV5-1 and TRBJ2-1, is KAGVTQTPRYLIKTRGQQVTLSCSPISGHRSVSWYQQTPGQGLQFLFEYFSETQRNKGNFPGRFSGRQFSNSRSEMNVSTLELGDSALYLCASSLTGSRASGRAAEQFFGPGTRLTVL.

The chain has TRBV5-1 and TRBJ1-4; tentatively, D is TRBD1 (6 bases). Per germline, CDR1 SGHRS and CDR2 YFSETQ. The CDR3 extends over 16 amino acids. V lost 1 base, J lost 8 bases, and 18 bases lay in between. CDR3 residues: CASSLRPGLGAEKLFF. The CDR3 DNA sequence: TGCGCCAGCAGCTTGCGTCCAGGATTGGGGGCCGAAAAACTGTTTTTT. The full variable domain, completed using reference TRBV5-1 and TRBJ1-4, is KAGVTQTPRYLIKTRGQQVTLSCSPISGHRSVSWYQQTPGQGLQFLFEYFSETQRNKGNFPGRFSGRQFSNSRSEMNVSTLELGDSALYLCASSLRPGLGAEKLFFGSGTQLSVL.

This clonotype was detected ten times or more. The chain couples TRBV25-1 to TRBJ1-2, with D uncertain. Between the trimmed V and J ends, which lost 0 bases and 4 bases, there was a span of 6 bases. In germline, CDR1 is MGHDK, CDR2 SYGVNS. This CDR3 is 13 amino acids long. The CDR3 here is CASSEYVPYGYTF. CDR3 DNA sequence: TGTGCCAGCAGTGAATATGTTCCCTATGGCTACACCTTC.

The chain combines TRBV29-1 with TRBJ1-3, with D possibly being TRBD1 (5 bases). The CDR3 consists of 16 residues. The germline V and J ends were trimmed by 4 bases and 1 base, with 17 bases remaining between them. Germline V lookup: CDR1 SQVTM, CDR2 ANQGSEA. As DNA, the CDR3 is TGCAGCGTTGTTTTAGGGGTCTACCGATCTGGAAACACCATATATTTT. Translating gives CSVVLGVYRSGNTIYF.

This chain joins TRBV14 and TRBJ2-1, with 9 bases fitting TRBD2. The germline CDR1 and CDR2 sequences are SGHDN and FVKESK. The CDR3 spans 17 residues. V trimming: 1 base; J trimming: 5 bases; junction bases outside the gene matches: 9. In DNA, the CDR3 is TGTGCCAGCAGCCAAGGAGGCAGCGGGAGGTATCACAATGAGCAGTTCTTC. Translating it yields CASSQGGSGRYHNEQFF.

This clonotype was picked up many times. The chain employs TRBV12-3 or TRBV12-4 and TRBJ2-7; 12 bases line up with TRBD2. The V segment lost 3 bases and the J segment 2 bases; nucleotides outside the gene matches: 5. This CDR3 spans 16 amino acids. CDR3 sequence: CASSFPLAGGTYEQYF. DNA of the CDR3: TGTGCCAGCAGTTTTCCCCTAGCGGGAGGGACCTACGAGCAGTACTTC.

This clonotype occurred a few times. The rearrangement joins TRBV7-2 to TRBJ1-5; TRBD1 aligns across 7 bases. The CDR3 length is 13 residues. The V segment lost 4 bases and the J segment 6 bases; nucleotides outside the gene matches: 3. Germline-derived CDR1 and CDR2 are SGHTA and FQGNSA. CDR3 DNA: TGTGCCAGCAGCTCCAGGGGGAGTCAGCCCCAGCATTTT. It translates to CASSSRGSQPQHF.

The CDR3 loop is CASSLAATPNTEAFF. DNA of the CDR3: TGCGCCAGCAGCTTGGCCGCTACCCCGAACACTGAAGCTTTCTTT. This sequence joins TRBV5-1 and TRBJ1-1; D is unclear. The ends were cut back, 0 bases at V and 1 base at J, with 10 bases in the middle. Germline CDR1 SGHRS, CDR2 YFSETQ. CDR3 size: 15 residues.

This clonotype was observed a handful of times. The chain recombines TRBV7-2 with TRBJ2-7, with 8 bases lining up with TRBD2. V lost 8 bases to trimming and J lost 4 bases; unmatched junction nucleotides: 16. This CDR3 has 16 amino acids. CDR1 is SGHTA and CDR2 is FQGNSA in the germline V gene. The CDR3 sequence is CASAPGGASGSYEQYF. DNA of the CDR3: TGTGCCAGCGCCCCGGGAGGGGCTAGCGGAAGTTACGAGCAGTACTTC.

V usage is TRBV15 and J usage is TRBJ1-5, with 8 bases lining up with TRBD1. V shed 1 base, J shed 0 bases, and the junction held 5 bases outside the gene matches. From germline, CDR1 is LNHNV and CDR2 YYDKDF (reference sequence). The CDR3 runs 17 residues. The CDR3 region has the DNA TGTGCCACCAGCAGAGGGGTCCAGGGGGCTAGCAATCAGCCCCAGCATTTT. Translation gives CATSRGVQGASNQPQHF.